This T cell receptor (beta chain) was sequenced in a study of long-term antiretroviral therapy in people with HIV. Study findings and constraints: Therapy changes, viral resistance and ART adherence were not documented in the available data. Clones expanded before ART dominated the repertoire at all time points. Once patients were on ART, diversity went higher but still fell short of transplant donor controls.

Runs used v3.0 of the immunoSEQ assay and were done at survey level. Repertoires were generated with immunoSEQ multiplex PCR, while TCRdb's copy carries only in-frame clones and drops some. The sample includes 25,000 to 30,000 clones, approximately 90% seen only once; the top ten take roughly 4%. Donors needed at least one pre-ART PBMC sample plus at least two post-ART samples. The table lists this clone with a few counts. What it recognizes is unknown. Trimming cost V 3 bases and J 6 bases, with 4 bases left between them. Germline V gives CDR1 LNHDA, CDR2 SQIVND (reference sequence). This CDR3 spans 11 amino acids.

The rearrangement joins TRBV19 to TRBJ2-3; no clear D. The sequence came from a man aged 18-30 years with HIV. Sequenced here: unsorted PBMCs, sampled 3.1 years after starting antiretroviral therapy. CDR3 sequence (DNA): TGTGCCAGTAGTATTGGGGATACGCAGTATTTT. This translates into CASSIGDTQYF.